This T cell receptor (beta chain) derives from a study of T-cell reconstitution after alpha-beta-depleted transplantation in children. The table lists this clonotype with a few counts. The CDR3 extends over 17 amino acids. CDR1 and CDR2 (germline): MGHDK, SYGVNS. Unmatched junction bases numbered 5, after V lost 4 bases and J lost 2 bases. During its preparation, the TCRbeta library received unique molecular identifiers. From the PCR reads, TCRdb called clonotypes with MiXCR, one entry per CDR3 protein. The table lists some 200,000 distinct CDR3 sequences, less than 15% of them singletons. The sequencing here drew on PBMCs from the stem cell graft donor, taken from the stem cell graft. This TCR was sampled from a human donor who donated a stem cell graft to a child with acute lymphoblastic leukemia. V is TRBV25-1 and J is TRBJ2-7; TRBD2 matches 16 bases. The CDR3 DNA is TGTGCCAGCAGTGCAATGGGACTAGCGGGAGGGCCCTACGAGCAGTACTTC. As protein: CASSAMGLAGGPYEQYF.